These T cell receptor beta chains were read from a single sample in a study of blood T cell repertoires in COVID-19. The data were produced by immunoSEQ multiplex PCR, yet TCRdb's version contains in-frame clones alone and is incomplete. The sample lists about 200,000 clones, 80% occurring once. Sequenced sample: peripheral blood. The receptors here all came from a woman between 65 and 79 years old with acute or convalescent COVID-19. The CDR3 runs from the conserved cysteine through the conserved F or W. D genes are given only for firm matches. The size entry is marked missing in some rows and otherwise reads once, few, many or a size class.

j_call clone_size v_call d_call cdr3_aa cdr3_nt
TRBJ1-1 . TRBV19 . CASAGLMNTEAFF TGTGCCAGTGCAGGGCTCATGAACACTGAAGCTTTCTTT
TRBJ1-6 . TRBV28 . CASSSPRQGFNSPLHF TGTGCCAGCAGTTCCCCCCGGCAGGGCTTTAATTCACCCCTCCACTTT
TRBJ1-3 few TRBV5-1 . CASSSDRSSGSGNTIYF TGCGCCAGCAGTTCCGACAGGTCCTCCGGATCTGGAAACACCATATATTTT
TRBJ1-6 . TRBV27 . CASSPRPGYNSPLHF TGTGCCAGCAGTCCCCGACCGGGATACAATTCACCCCTCCACTTT
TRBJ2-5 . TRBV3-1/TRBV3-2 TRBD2 CASSLRLAGPQETQYF TGTGCCAGCAGCCTTAGACTAGCGGGCCCCCAAGAGACCCAGTACTTC
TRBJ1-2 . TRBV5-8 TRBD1 CASSPDRGYRGYTF TGTGCCAGCAGCCCGGACAGGGGGTACAGGGGCTACACCTTC
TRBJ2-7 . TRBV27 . CASRGGPSSYEQYF TGTGCCAGCAGGGGGGGACCGAGTTCCTACGAGCAGTACTTC
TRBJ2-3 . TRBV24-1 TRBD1 CATSDPGTGATDTQYF TGTGCCACCAGTGACCCCGGGACAGGAGCCACAGATACGCAGTATTTT
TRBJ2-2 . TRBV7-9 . CASSSGMHNTGELFF TGTGCCAGCAGCTCAGGGATGCATAACACCGGGGAGCTGTTTTTT
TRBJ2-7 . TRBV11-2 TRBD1 CASSFTGGFEQYF TGTGCCAGCAGCTTCACAGGGGGTTTCGAGCAGTACTTC
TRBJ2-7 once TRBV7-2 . CASRLGQSSSYEQYF TGTGCCAGCAGATTAGGACAGTCAAGCTCCTACGAGCAGTACTTC
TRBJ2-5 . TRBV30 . CAWSIGTSNTQYF TGTGCCTGGAGTATCGGGACTTCCAACACCCAGTACTTC
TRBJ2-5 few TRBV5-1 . CASSRTPQETQYF TGCGCCAGCAGCCGGACTCCTCAAGAGACCCAGTACTTC
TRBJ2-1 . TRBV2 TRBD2 CASNPRLAGRNEQFF TGTGCCAGCAACCCTCGACTAGCGGGACGGAATGAGCAGTTCTTC
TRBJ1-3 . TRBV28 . CASRERSGNTIYF TGTGCCAGCAGAGAGAGATCTGGAAACACCATATATTTT
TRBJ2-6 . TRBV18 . CASSQESSGANVLTF TGTGCCAGCTCACAAGAGTCCTCTGGGGCCAACGTCCTGACTTTC
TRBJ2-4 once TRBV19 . CASSINQGLPEYF TGTGCCAGTAGTATAAACCAGGGGTTGCCCGAGTACTTC
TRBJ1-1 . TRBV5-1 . CASSLGGNTEAFF TGCGCCAGCAGCTTGGGCGGGAACACTGAAGCTTTCTTT
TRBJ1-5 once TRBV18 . CASSPGQNQPQHF TGTGCCAGCTCACCAGGACAGAATCAGCCCCAGCATTTT
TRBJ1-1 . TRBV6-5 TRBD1 CATQGDRGSPSEAFF TGTGCCACCCAGGGAGACAGGGGTTCCCCCAGTGAAGCTTTCTTT
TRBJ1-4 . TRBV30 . CAWSVPLRDINEKLFF TGTGCCTGGAGTGTGCCCCTCCGGGACATAAATGAAAAACTGTTTTTT
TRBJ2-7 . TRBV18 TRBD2 CASSQLAGEGEQYF TGTGCCAGCTCACAACTAGCGGGAGAGGGCGAGCAGTACTTC
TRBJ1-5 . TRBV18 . CASLEIQGSNQPQHF TGTGCCAGCCTTGAGATCCAGGGGAGCAATCAGCCCCAGCATTTT
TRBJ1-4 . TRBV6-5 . CASSLGREGEKLFF TGTGCCAGCAGTTTGGGCAGGGAAGGAGAAAAACTGTTTTTT
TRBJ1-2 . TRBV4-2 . CASSQEFLESGRNGYTF TGTGCCAGCAGCCAAGAATTTCTCGAGTCAGGTCGGAATGGCTACACCTTC
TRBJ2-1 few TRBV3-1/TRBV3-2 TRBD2 CASSQELLAGYNEQFF TGTGCCAGCAGCCAAGAGTTGCTAGCGGGGTACAATGAGCAGTTCTTC
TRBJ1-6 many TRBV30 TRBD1 CAWRGQGNNSPLHF TGTGCCTGGAGAGGACAGGGGAATAATTCACCCCTCCACTTT
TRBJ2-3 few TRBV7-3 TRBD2 CASSLYGGSNADTQYF TGTGCCAGCAGCTTATACGGCGGGAGCAATGCAGATACGCAGTATTTT
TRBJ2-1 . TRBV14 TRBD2 CASSPGTSDVHEQFF TGTGCCAGCAGCCCCGGGACTAGCGACGTGCATGAGCAGTTCTTC
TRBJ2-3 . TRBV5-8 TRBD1 CASSTGTGWDTDTQYF TGTGCCAGCAGCACCGGGACAGGGTGGGACACAGATACGCAGTATTTT
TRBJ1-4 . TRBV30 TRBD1 CAWRSGQGGEKLFF TGTGCCTGGAGGTCCGGACAGGGTGGGGAAAAACTGTTTTTT
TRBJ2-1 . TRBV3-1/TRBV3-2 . CASSQPLADTFYNEQFF TGTGCCAGCAGCCAACCGTTAGCGGATACGTTTTACAATGAGCAGTTCTTC
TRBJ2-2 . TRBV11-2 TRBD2 CASSPRGGNTGELFF TGTGCCAGCAGCCCGCGGGGGGGCAACACCGGGGAGCTGTTTTTT
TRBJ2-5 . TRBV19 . CASSGQSQETQYF TGTGCCAGTAGCGGACAGAGCCAAGAGACCCAGTACTTC
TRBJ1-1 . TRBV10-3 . CAISDTHRALNTEAFF TGTGCCATCAGTGATACCCACAGGGCTTTGAACACTGAAGCTTTCTTT
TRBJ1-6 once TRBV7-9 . CASSLGQENSPLHF TGTGCCAGCAGCTTAGGACAGGAGAATTCACCCCTCCACTTT
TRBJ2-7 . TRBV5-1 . CASSPRMAGPSYEQYF TGCGCCAGCAGCCCCCGAATGGCAGGGCCCTCCTACGAGCAGTACTTC
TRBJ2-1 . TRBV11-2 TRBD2 CASSLGLAGTNEQFF TGTGCCAGCAGCTTAGGACTAGCGGGGACCAATGAGCAGTTCTTC
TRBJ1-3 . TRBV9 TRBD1 CASSVGQGAGNTIYF TGTGCCAGCAGCGTAGGGCAGGGGGCAGGAAACACCATATATTTT
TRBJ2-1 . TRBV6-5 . CASSNHRNEQFF TGTGCCAGCAGTAACCATAGAAATGAGCAGTTCTTC
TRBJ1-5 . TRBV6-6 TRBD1 CASRPQGSQPQHF TGTGCCAGCAGACCACAGGGGAGTCAGCCCCAGCATTTT